A selection of T cell receptor beta chains follows, all from one sample in a study of siplizumab effects on memory and regulatory T cells. Produced via immunoSEQ multiplex PCR; TCRdb's table is partial and in-frame only. This table holds 60,000 or so clones, just over 90% found once. The sequenced sample was CD8+ T cells sorted from blood. These receptors originate from a human donor in good health. CDR3s include the opening cysteine and the closing phenylalanine or tryptophan. A D gene is named only where the DNA matches it firmly. The size field is filled for only some rows; it gives once, few, many or a size class.

abundance: NA; d_gene: TRBD2; v_gene: TRBV27; j_gene: TRBJ2-1; len: 14; CDR3aa: CASQTSGSSNEQFF; CDR3nt: TGTGCCAGCCAGACTAGCGGGAGCAGCAATGAGCAGTTCTTC
abundance: NA; d_gene: NA; v_gene: TRBV5-1; j_gene: TRBJ2-7; len: 14; CDR3aa: CASSVTGSSYEQYF; CDR3nt: TGCGCCAGCAGCGTTACAGGGAGCTCCTACGAGCAGTACTTC
abundance: NA; d_gene: TRBD2; v_gene: TRBV7-9; j_gene: TRBJ2-1; len: 18; CDR3aa: CASSLTFSSSGRVDEQFF; CDR3nt: TGTGCCAGCAGCTTAACTTTTTCTTCTAGCGGGAGGGTCGATGAGCAGTTCTTC
abundance: NA; d_gene: TRBD2; v_gene: TRBV6-6; j_gene: TRBJ2-1; len: 15; CDR3aa: CASTGTSGNYNEQFF; CDR3nt: TGTGCCAGCACTGGGACTAGCGGAAACTACAATGAGCAGTTCTTC
abundance: NA; d_gene: NA; v_gene: TRBV19; j_gene: TRBJ2-7; len: 15; CDR3aa: CASSIGRDSFYEQYF; CDR3nt: TGTGCCAGTAGTATAGGGAGGGACTCCTTCTACGAGCAGTACTTC
abundance: NA; d_gene: NA; v_gene: TRBV2; j_gene: TRBJ2-7; len: 13; CDR3aa: CASTLSRGGEQYF; CDR3nt: TGTGCCAGCACCCTAAGTCGGGGAGGCGAGCAGTACTTC
abundance: NA; d_gene: NA; v_gene: TRBV28; j_gene: TRBJ1-1; len: 14; CDR3aa: CASSLSPAHTEAFF; CDR3nt: TGTGCCAGCAGTTTGTCGCCAGCACACACTGAAGCTTTCTTT
abundance: NA; d_gene: NA; v_gene: TRBV2; j_gene: TRBJ1-2; len: 15; CDR3aa: CASSESLGDLYGYTF; CDR3nt: TGTGCCAGCAGTGAATCGTTAGGGGATCTCTATGGCTACACCTTC
abundance: NA; d_gene: NA; v_gene: TRBV19; j_gene: TRBJ2-3; len: 14; CDR3aa: CASSIGLAADTQYF; CDR3nt: TGTGCCAGTAGTATAGGCCTGGCGGCAGATACGCAGTATTTT
abundance: NA; d_gene: NA; v_gene: TRBV2; j_gene: TRBJ1-4; len: 13; CDR3aa: CASERVTNEKLFF; CDR3nt: TGTGCCAGCGAGCGAGTAACTAATGAAAAACTGTTTTTT
abundance: NA; d_gene: NA; v_gene: TRBV6-6; j_gene: TRBJ2-1; len: 10; CDR3aa: CASSYGEQFF; CDR3nt: TGTGCCAGCAGTTACGGTGAGCAGTTCTTC
abundance: NA; d_gene: NA; v_gene: TRBV9; j_gene: TRBJ2-5; len: 14; CDR3aa: CASSVAWSEETQYF; CDR3nt: TGTGCCAGCAGCGTAGCCTGGTCAGAAGAGACCCAGTACTTC
abundance: NA; d_gene: TRBD2; v_gene: TRBV19; j_gene: TRBJ2-1; len: 14; CDR3aa: CASSPREGYNEQFF; CDR3nt: TGTGCCAGTAGTCCGCGGGAGGGGTACAATGAGCAGTTCTTC
abundance: NA; d_gene: NA; v_gene: TRBV5-4; j_gene: TRBJ2-2; len: 17; CDR3aa: CASSFGSGYEDPGELFF; CDR3nt: TGTGCCAGCAGCTTCGGGAGCGGATATGAGGACCCCGGGGAGCTGTTTTTT
abundance: NA; d_gene: NA; v_gene: TRBV29-1; j_gene: TRBJ1-2; len: 13; CDR3aa: CSVESREDYGYTF; CDR3nt: TGCAGCGTTGAATCCAGGGAGGACTATGGCTACACCTTC
abundance: NA; d_gene: NA; v_gene: TRBV28; j_gene: TRBJ1-2; len: 13; CDR3aa: CASTPRVSYGYTF; CDR3nt: TGTGCCAGCACTCCCAGGGTTAGCTATGGCTACACCTTC
abundance: NA; d_gene: NA; v_gene: TRBV6-6; j_gene: TRBJ2-1; len: 12; CDR3aa: CATLDQPNEQFF; CDR3nt: TGTGCCACCCTTGACCAACCCAATGAGCAGTTCTTC
abundance: NA; d_gene: TRBD1; v_gene: TRBV18; j_gene: TRBJ2-7; len: 14; CDR3aa: CASSGTGDPYEQYF; CDR3nt: TGTGCCAGCTCAGGGACAGGGGACCCCTACGAGCAGTACTTC
abundance: NA; d_gene: NA; v_gene: TRBV19; j_gene: TRBJ2-7; len: 16; CDR3aa: CASSIKRTGGSYEQYF; CDR3nt: TGTGCCAGTAGTATTAAGCGGACCGGAGGATCCTACGAGCAGTACTTC
abundance: once; d_gene: NA; v_gene: TRBV28; j_gene: TRBJ2-7; len: 13; CDR3aa: CASAVGVAYEQYF; CDR3nt: TGTGCCAGCGCCGTGGGAGTGGCCTACGAGCAGTACTTC
abundance: NA; d_gene: NA; v_gene: TRBV28; j_gene: TRBJ2-7; len: 10; CDR3aa: CASSTYEQYF; CDR3nt: TGTGCCAGCAGTACCTACGAGCAGTACTTC
abundance: NA; d_gene: NA; v_gene: TRBV7-9; j_gene: TRBJ1-5; len: 12; CDR3aa: CASSSETGPQHF; CDR3nt: TGTGCCAGCAGCTCCGAGACAGGGCCCCAGCATTTT
abundance: NA; d_gene: TRBD1; v_gene: TRBV30; j_gene: TRBJ2-7; len: 13; CDR3aa: CAWSGTGAYEQYF; CDR3nt: TGTGCCTGGAGTGGTACAGGGGCCTACGAGCAGTACTTC
abundance: NA; d_gene: NA; v_gene: TRBV7-8; j_gene: TRBJ2-2; len: 14; CDR3aa: CASSLARGTGELFF; CDR3nt: TGTGCCAGCAGCTTAGCAAGGGGCACCGGGGAGCTGTTTTTT
abundance: NA; d_gene: TRBD2; v_gene: TRBV4-2; j_gene: TRBJ2-7; len: 16; CDR3aa: CASSQAGLAGAVEQYF; CDR3nt: TGTGCCAGCAGCCAAGCGGGTTTAGCGGGAGCGGTCGAGCAGTACTTC
abundance: NA; d_gene: TRBD1; v_gene: TRBV27; j_gene: TRBJ1-2; len: 13; CDR3aa: CASKTGGVLGYTF; CDR3nt: TGTGCCAGCAAAACAGGGGGTGTACTTGGCTACACCTTC
abundance: NA; d_gene: NA; v_gene: TRBV5-1; j_gene: TRBJ2-7; len: 14; CDR3aa: CASSLAQENYEQYF; CDR3nt: TGCGCCAGCAGCTTGGCCCAGGAGAACTACGAGCAGTACTTC
abundance: NA; d_gene: NA; v_gene: TRBV5-6; j_gene: TRBJ2-6; len: 16; CDR3aa: CASSFLGDSGANVLTF; CDR3nt: TGTGCCAGCAGCTTCCTCGGGGATTCTGGGGCCAACGTCCTGACTTTC
abundance: NA; d_gene: NA; v_gene: TRBV5-1; j_gene: TRBJ2-7; len: 14; CDR3aa: CASSLDPGDYEQYF; CDR3nt: TGCGCCAGCAGCTTGGATCCAGGGGACTACGAGCAGTACTTC
abundance: NA; d_gene: NA; v_gene: TRBV27; j_gene: TRBJ1-1; len: 13; CDR3aa: CASSRRMNTEAFF; CDR3nt: TGTGCCAGCAGTAGAAGGATGAACACTGAAGCTTTCTTT
abundance: NA; d_gene: TRBD2; v_gene: TRBV11-3; j_gene: TRBJ2-3; len: 13; CDR3aa: CASMAGGGDTQYF; CDR3nt: TGTGCCAGCATGGCGGGAGGGGGAGATACGCAGTATTTT
abundance: NA; d_gene: NA; v_gene: TRBV9; j_gene: TRBJ2-5; len: 15; CDR3aa: CASSVGKDLQETQYF; CDR3nt: TGTGCCAGCAGCGTAGGTAAAGACCTTCAAGAGACCCAGTACTTC
abundance: NA; d_gene: TRBD2; v_gene: TRBV9; j_gene: TRBJ2-1; len: 15; CDR3aa: CASSVVTSGVNEQFF; CDR3nt: TGTGCCAGCAGCGTAGTGACTAGCGGGGTCAATGAGCAGTTCTTC
abundance: NA; d_gene: TRBD2; v_gene: TRBV9; j_gene: TRBJ2-5; len: 18; CDR3aa: CASSRTGSRGSGRETQYF; CDR3nt: TGTGCCAGCAGCCGGACAGGGAGTAGGGGTAGCGGGAGGGAGACCCAGTACTTC
abundance: NA; d_gene: TRBD1; v_gene: TRBV5-1; j_gene: TRBJ1-2; len: 17; CDR3aa: CASSPDGTGGGNYGYTF; CDR3nt: TGCGCCAGCAGCCCGGACGGGACAGGGGGCGGAAACTATGGCTACACCTTC
abundance: NA; d_gene: NA; v_gene: TRBV7-9; j_gene: TRBJ2-1; len: 13; CDR3aa: CASPPDGYNEQFF; CDR3nt: TGTGCCAGTCCGCCGGACGGGTACAATGAGCAGTTCTTC
abundance: NA; d_gene: NA; v_gene: TRBV27; j_gene: TRBJ1-1; len: 14; CDR3aa: CASSLLGLNTEAFF; CDR3nt: TGTGCCAGCAGTTTACTCGGGCTGAACACTGAAGCTTTCTTT
abundance: NA; d_gene: NA; v_gene: TRBV19; j_gene: TRBJ1-2; len: 15; CDR3aa: CASSMGTSPNYGYTF; CDR3nt: TGTGCCAGTAGTATGGGGACTTCGCCTAACTATGGCTACACCTTC